This T cell receptor (beta chain) was captured by sequencing in a study of blood T cells in healthy people across ages. Study-level findings and limits: Bulk PBMC profiling left naive and antigen-experienced comparisons inconclusive.

The study recruited healthy Caucasian donors from Russia who were aged about 6 to 100. Details on this clonotype: The antigen remains undetermined.

The authors ran a second PCR of roughly 7 to 11 cycles using a sample-barcoded 5' primer and a J-beta primer mix. Each CDR3 protein gets one entry after TCRdb re-called the 5' RACE reads with MiXCR. The repertoire includes about 540,000 distinct CDR3 sequences, around 24% of them detected once, and roughly 10% sits in the top ten. V lost 4 bases, J lost 1 base, and 9 bases stayed unmatched. CDR1 is LGHNA, CDR2 YNFKEQ, per germline. The CDR3 totals 17 residues. In addition, the sample was reused for a study of T cells of mothers and their children. That study adds: Donors were three healthy Caucasian mothers and their six children.

J is TRBJ2-1 and V is TRBV4-2; 8 nucleotides line up with TRBD2. The sequence came from a boy aged 5-17 years in good health. Material: blood. The CDR3 loop reads CASSPGHGRASYNEQFF. CDR3 in DNA: TGTGCCAGCAGCCCTGGGCACGGGAGGGCATCCTACAATGAGCAGTTCTTC.